One and the same sample provided the 20 T cell receptor beta chains below, sequenced in a study of blood T cell repertoires in COVID-19. Here immunoSEQ multiplex PCR was the method, and the copy in TCRdb shows in-frame clones only, minus some. The sample contains about 200,000 clones, over 80% of which appear only once. Specimen: peripheral blood. These TCRs come from a man in his forties with acute or convalescent COVID-19.

The chain uses TRBV5-1 and TRBJ2-2, with 7 bases fitting TRBD2. There are 12 residues in the CDR3. Germline CDR1 is SGHRS and CDR2 is YFSETQ. V was pared by 7 bases and J by 10 bases, with 7 bases of the junction left unmatched. In DNA form, the CDR3 reads TGCGCCAGCGGGCTAGCGGAGGCGGAGCTGTTTTTT. This gives the protein CASGLAEAELFF.

The chain recombines TRBV12-3 or TRBV12-4 with TRBJ1-6; D remains unclear. V was shortened by 6 bases and J by 11 bases, with 14 bases between the two germline ends. The CDR3 loop spans 13 amino acids. CDR3 in amino acids: CASSLTSSPPLHF. CDR3 nucleotide sequence: TGTGCCAGCAGCCTGACAAGTAGTCCACCCCTCCACTTT.

The chain employs TRBV7-2 and TRBJ2-5, with 7 nucleotides matching TRBD1. With 6 bases clipped from V and 5 bases from J, the junction kept 6 bases outside the gene matches. The CDR3 is made up of 13 amino acids. Germline CDR1 is SGHTA and CDR2 is FQGNSA. DNA of the CDR3: TGTGCCAGCAGGACAGGGCCTGGGGAGACCCAGTACTTC. It is translated as CASRTGPGETQYF.

The J gene is TRBJ1-4, the V gene TRBV6-4, with 10 bases fitting TRBD1. J lost 7 bases, V lost 3 bases, and 2 bases had no gene match. The CDR3 is 14 amino acids. Per germline, CDR1 MRHNA and CDR2 SNTAGT. This CDR3 reads CASSETGGSEKLFF. In DNA form, the CDR3 reads TGTGCCAGCAGTGAGACAGGGGGCAGTGAAAAACTGTTTTTT.

This chain uses TRBV5-4 with TRBJ2-5; D might be TRBD1 (7 bases). Germline loops: CDR1 SGHNT, CDR2 YYREEE (reference sequence). This CDR3 has 14 amino acids. The V end was cut by 3 bases, the J end by 4 bases, with 13 bases between. This CDR3 reads CASSSQGTRETQYF. The CDR3 DNA reads TGTGCCAGCAGCTCACAGGGGACTCGAGAGACCCAGTACTTC.

The chain recombines TRBV14 with TRBJ2-7, with D possibly matching TRBD2 (5 bases). The CDR3 runs to 13 residues. From germline, CDR1 is SGHDN and CDR2 FVKESK. The ends were cut back, 1 base at V and 4 bases at J, with 8 bases in the middle. The CDR3 sequence: CASSQVTGYEQYF. The CDR3 DNA follows: TGTGCCAGCAGCCAAGTGACGGGGTACGAGCAGTACTTC.

V gene TRBV7-9 combines with J gene TRBJ2-3; possibly TRBD2 for D (6 bases). Germline values: CDR1 SEHNR, CDR2 FQNEAQ (reference sequence). The V end was cut by 7 bases, the J end by 4 bases, with 15 bases between. The CDR3 loop spans 14 amino acids. The CDR3 nucleotides are TGTGCCAGCACCTCGGGCCTAGCGTCAGATACGCAGTATTTT. Translated: CASTSGLASDTQYF. The full variable domain, in which reference TRBV7-9 and TRBJ2-3 provide the parts outside the CDR3, is DTGVSQNPRHKITKRGQNVTFRCDPISEHNRLYWYRQTLGQGPEFLTYFQNEAQLEKSRLLSDRFSAERPKGSFSTLEIQRTEQGDSAMYLCASTSGLASDTQYFGPGTRLTVL.

The chain links TRBV5-1 to TRBJ2-3; D might be TRBD2 (5 bases). Germline V CDR1 and CDR2: SGHRS, YFSETQ. V was clipped by 4 bases and J by 1 base, with 16 bases between them. CDR3 size: 16 residues. For the CDR3, the DNA is TGCGCCAGCAGCCCCCCCTTAGAAGCGGGCACAGATACGCAGTATTTT. Its translation: CASSPPLEAGTDTQYF.

The rearrangement joins TRBV18 to TRBJ2-3; D uncertain. Germline V lookup: CDR1 KGHSH, CDR2 LQKENI. Trimming pared 1 base from V and 0 bases from J, leaving 14 bases between. The CDR3 is 17 residues long. CDR3 sequence (DNA): TGTGCCAGCTCACCACTAGCAAGGTCCCCTAGCACAGATACGCAGTATTTT. Its protein is CASSPLARSPSTDTQYF.

CDR3 region: CASSRRTGASGANVLTF. DNA of the CDR3: TGTGCCAGCAGTCGTCGCACAGGGGCCTCTGGGGCCAACGTCCTGACTTTC. The chain uses TRBV2 and TRBJ2-6; the match to TRBD1 covers 7 bases. The CDR3 spans 17 residues. CDR1 is SNHLY and CDR2 is FYNNEI in the germline V gene. V shed 5 bases and J 0 bases; nucleotides not matched to a gene: 7.

The genes are TRBV2 and TRBJ2-1, with 9 bases identical to TRBD1. Trimming removed 5 bases from V and 6 bases from J; junction bases left unmatched: 8. CDR3 length: 15 residues. Germline assignment: CDR1 SNHLY and CDR2 FYNNEI. The CDR3 reads CASSWDRVLSNEQFF. The CDR3 DNA sequence: TGTGCCAGCAGTTGGGACAGGGTACTTTCCAATGAGCAGTTCTTC.

The J gene is TRBJ2-1, the V gene TRBV6-2 or TRBV6-3, with 8 bases lining up with TRBD2. Germline V CDR1 and CDR2: MNHEY, SVGEGT. This CDR3 is 17 amino acids long. With 0 bases clipped from V and 4 bases from J, the junction kept 8 bases outside the gene matches. The CDR3 coding sequence is TGTGCCAGCAGTTACTCGATCGGGAGGGGGATTTACAATGAGCAGTTCTTC. Amino acids: CASSYSIGRGIYNEQFF.

This chain links TRBV18 with TRBJ1-5; TRBD1 is a possible D gene (6 bases). The length of the CDR3 is 13 residues. The germline V and J ends were trimmed by 6 bases and 3 bases, with 9 bases remaining between them. Germline loops: CDR1 KGHSH, CDR2 LQKENI. As DNA, the CDR3 is TGTGCCAGCTCCCCGGGACACAATCAGCCCCAGCATTTT. This codes for CASSPGHNQPQHF.

V gene TRBV2 combines with J gene TRBJ2-1; TRBD2 aligns across 8 bases. V was clipped by 4 bases and J by 7 bases; unmatched bases: 12. The CDR3 runs to 16 residues. CDR1 and CDR2 from the germline V gene are SNHLY and FYNNEI. CDR3 nucleotides: TGTGCCAGCAGTGCTCGGTTGTCAGCGGGAGCGAATGAGCAGTTCTTC. Its protein is CASSARLSAGANEQFF.

This rearrangement joins TRBV5-5 to TRBJ2-1; D is uncertain. Germline CDR1 is SGHKS and CDR2 is YYEKEE (reference sequence). The V end lost 1 base, the J end lost 8 bases, and 7 bases lay between the germline ends. This CDR3 spans 12 amino acids. CDR3 DNA: TGTGCCAGCAGCTTGACATCAGATGAGCAGTTCTTC. Translated: CASSLTSDEQFF. Based on the CDR3 plus reference TRBV5-5 and TRBJ2-1, the full variable domain is DAGVTQSPTHLIKTRGQQVTLRCSPISGHKSVSWYQQVLGQGPQFIFQYYEKEERGRGNFPDRFSARQFPNYSSELNVNALLLGDSALYLCASSLTSDEQFFGPGTRLTVL.

The J gene is TRBJ1-1, the V gene TRBV7-8, with 12 bases that match TRBD1. The germline CDR1 and CDR2 sequences are SGHVS and FQNEAQ. Trimming took 3 bases from V and 3 from J; bases not matched to a gene: 2. This CDR3 has 15 residues. The CDR3: CASSFRDRGHTEAFF. CDR3 bases: TGTGCCAGCAGCTTTCGGGACAGGGGGCACACTGAAGCTTTCTTT.

The J gene is TRBJ2-1, the V gene TRBV4-3; TRBD1 might be the D (8 bases). Per the germline V gene, CDR1 is LGHNA and CDR2 is YSLEER. The V end lost 4 bases, the J end lost 7 bases, and 23 bases lay between the germline ends. CDR3 length: 17 residues. The CDR3 region is CASSPSQTGGARNEQFF. The CDR3 nucleotides read TGCGCCAGCAGCCCTTCTCAAACAGGGGGGGCAAGGAATGAGCAGTTCTTC.

The CDR3 DNA is TGTGCCAGCAGTTTCTCTGCCCAAGGACAAAACTATGGCTACACCTTC. Protein: CASSFSAQGQNYGYTF. This chain links TRBV27 with TRBJ1-2, with D maybe TRBD1 (5 bases). Germline V lookup: CDR1 MNHEY, CDR2 SMNVEV (reference sequence). Trimming pared 3 bases from V and 2 bases from J, leaving 16 bases between. This CDR3 region has 16 residues.

In its sample, this clone was seen a few times. The rearrangement uses TRBV6-5 and TRBJ1-2, with a tentative D call TRBD1 (5 bases). V shed 5 bases and J shed 4 bases, with 17 bases lying between them. This CDR3 region has 15 residues. From germline, CDR1 is MNHEY and CDR2 SVGAGI. In DNA form, the CDR3 reads TGTGCCAGCAGTCCCTTTAGCTCCGGGGGCTATGGCTACACCTTC. As protein: CASSPFSSGGYGYTF.

The table lists this clone with a few counts. The V call is TRBV10-3, the J call TRBJ1-5; tentative D call: TRBD1 (6 bases). CDR1 and CDR2 from the germline V gene are ENHRY and SYGVKD. Trimming removed 2 bases from V and 6 bases from J, with 32 bases in between. This CDR3 has 21 residues. This CDR3 reads CAISEAKVTGSVMGGSQPQHF. CDR3 sequence (DNA): TGTGCCATCAGTGAGGCTAAAGTGACAGGCTCAGTGATGGGTGGTTCTCAGCCCCAGCATTTT.